Included here is one TCR beta chain sequence, with context. The sample has other DNA sequences that encode this CDR3 too. The CDR3 length is 12 residues. Germline values: CDR1 SGDLS, CDR2 YYNGEE. V lost 2 bases, J lost 3 bases, and 4 bases lay in between. This record belongs to a study of blood T cell repertoires in COVID-19. Using immunoSEQ multiplex PCR, the repertoire was profiled, and TCRdb retains in-frame clones only, with some absent. The repertoire includes about 400,000 clones, nearly 90% of them detected once, and around 1.8% sits in the top ten. The clonotype originates from a woman aged 18-29 years with acute COVID-19. The rearrangement uses TRBV9 and TRBJ2-3, with D hard to call. The sample taken for sequencing was PBMCs or T cells enriched from blood (not recorded which). CDR3 DNA: TGTGCCAGCAGCGTGAGTACAGATACGCAGTATTTT. This encodes CASSVSTDTQYF.